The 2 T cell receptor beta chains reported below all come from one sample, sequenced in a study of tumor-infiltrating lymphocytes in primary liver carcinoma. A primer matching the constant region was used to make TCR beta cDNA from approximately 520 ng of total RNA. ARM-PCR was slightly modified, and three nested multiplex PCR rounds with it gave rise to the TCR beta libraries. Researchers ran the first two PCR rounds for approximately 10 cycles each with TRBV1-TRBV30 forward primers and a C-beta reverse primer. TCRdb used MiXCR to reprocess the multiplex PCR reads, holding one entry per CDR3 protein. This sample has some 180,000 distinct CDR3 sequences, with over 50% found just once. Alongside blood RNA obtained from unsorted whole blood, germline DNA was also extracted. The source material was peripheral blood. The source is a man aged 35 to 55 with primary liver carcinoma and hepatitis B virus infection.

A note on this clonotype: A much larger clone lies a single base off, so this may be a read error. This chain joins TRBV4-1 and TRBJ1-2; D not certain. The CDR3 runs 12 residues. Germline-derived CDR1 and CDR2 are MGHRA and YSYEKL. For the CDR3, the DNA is TGCGCCGGCAGCCAAGAACTAGGTGGCTACACCTTC. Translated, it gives CAGSQELGGYTF.

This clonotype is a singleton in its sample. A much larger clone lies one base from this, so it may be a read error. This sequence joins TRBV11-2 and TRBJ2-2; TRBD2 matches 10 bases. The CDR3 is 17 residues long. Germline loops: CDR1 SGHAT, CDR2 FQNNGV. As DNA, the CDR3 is TGTGCCAACAGCTCCTACAGCGGGAGGGCCGGAGTCGGGGAGCTGTTTTTT. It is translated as CANSSYSGRAGVGELFF.